This T cell receptor (beta chain) was retrieved from a study of blood T cell repertoires in COVID-19. Study context: The United States, Italy and Spain were the sources of the acute and convalescent COVID-19 samples. T cells, B-cell-depleted T cells, or PBMCs provided the cDNA or gDNA that served as material.

After removal of 0 bases from V and 6 bases from J, the junction contained 6 bases not matched to a gene. CDR1 and CDR2 (germline): LGHDT, YNNKEL (reference sequence). CDR3 length equals 15 residues. Original processing methods: Reference gene primer amplification gave estimated nucleated cell counts. The method was immunoSEQ multiplex PCR; TCRdb's version includes in-frame clones alone and lacks a portion of them. D and trimming were read from the DNA, whereas the V and J calls and clone size are those reported in that table. The sample contains about 260,000 clones, 83% of which appear only once. The clonotype was recovered from a man aged 55 to 69 who had recovered from COVID-19. Sequencing input: peripheral blood. The J gene is TRBJ2-7, the V gene TRBV3-1 (or the pseudogene TRBV3-2); 9 bases match TRBD2. The DNA of the CDR3 is TGTGCCAGCAGCCAAGAGGGGACTAGCTCGGGCGAGCAGTACTTC. This encodes CASSQEGTSSGEQYF.